This entry concerns a single T cell receptor beta chain. The RNA input was about 0.45 to 1 ug, and it was reverse transcribed with random hexamers. TCRdb reanalysed the immunoSEQ multiplex PCR reads using MiXCR and keeps one entry per CDR3 protein. The profile shows 250,000 to 300,000 distinct CDR3 sequences, almost 85% of them singletons. The sample belongs to a study of CD8 T cells in Susac syndrome. The CDR3 is 12 amino acids. V lost 4 bases and J 12 bases, leaving 14 bases between the germline ends. From germline, CDR1 is SGDLS and CDR2 YYNGEE. Stable or active relapsing-remitting multiple sclerosis, untreated and meeting revised McDonald criteria, defined the controls.

Input material: CD8+ T cells from PBMCs. The chain is built from TRBV9 and TRBJ2-1; no reliable D call. The clonotype comes from a human donor with multiple sclerosis. The CDR3 region has the DNA TGTGCCAGCAGCCCCGACTGGGTGCGGCAGTTCTTC. This encodes CASSPDWVRQFF.